This TCR beta chain was identified during a study of shared clonotypes between healthy human individuals. Whole-study findings and limits: The represented genetic and exposure-history diversity was limited by the small number of donors.

With respect to this clone: What it binds is unknown.

TCRdb keeps only in-frame clones here, not all; method: immunoSEQ multiplex PCR. The table lists about 750,000 clones, approximately 92% of them singletons. The germline CDR1 and CDR2 sequences are SGHVS and FQNEAQ. This CDR3 has 15 residues. V lost 3 bases to trimming and J lost 2 bases, with 12 bases between them. CD8 cells classed as naive were CD45RO-negative and positively selected for CCR7, excluding terminally differentiated effector memory CD45RA+ cells. The J gene is TRBJ2-3, the V gene TRBV7-8, with D possibly being TRBD1 or TRBD2 (5 bases each). The sample taken for sequencing was naive CD8+ T cells sorted from blood. The clonotype comes from a man younger than 40 in good health. In nucleotides, the CDR3 is TGTGCCAGCAGCTTGCTGAGGGGATACACAGATACGCAGTATTTT. Protein sequence: CASSLLRGYTDTQYF.